Following are 32 T cell receptor beta chains from one sample sequenced in a study of CD8 T cells in Susac syndrome. Random hexamers primed reverse transcription of about 0.45 to 1 ug RNA. TCRdb independently ran MiXCR on the immunoSEQ multiplex PCR reads; one entry per CDR3 protein. The table includes around 190,000 distinct CDR3 sequences, 90% to 95% detected once. The sequenced sample was CD4+ T cells from PBMCs. These receptors were taken from a human donor in good health.

Only a few counts were recorded for this clonotype. The chain combines TRBV6-2 or TRBV6-3 with TRBJ2-7; 13 bases agree with TRBD2. Germline CDR1 reads MNHEY; CDR2 reads SVGEGT. The V and J ends lost 6 bases and 3 bases, in that order; junction bases with no gene match: 2. CDR3 size: 14 residues. The CDR3 region has the DNA TGTGCCAGCAGCCGGACTAGCGGGGGCTACGAGCAGTACGTC. Residues: CASSRTSGGYEQYV.

This sequence joins TRBV29-1 and TRBJ2-7; 7 bases fit TRBD2. Per germline, CDR1 SQVTM and CDR2 ANQGSEA. After removal of 6 bases from V and 2 bases from J, the junction contained 7 bases not matched to a gene. The CDR3 has 13 residues. The CDR3: CSVLGRAAYEQYF. The CDR3 bases are TGCAGCGTCCTTGGGAGGGCCGCCTACGAGCAGTACTTC.

A single count supports this clonotype. The chain joins TRBV5-1 to TRBJ1-6, with a tentative D call TRBD1 (6 bases). Germline CDR1 is SGHRS and CDR2 is YFSETQ. V was shortened by 0 bases and J by 5 bases, with 9 bases between the two germline ends. The CDR3 covers 15 residues. CDR3 loop: CASSLGQGNNSPLHF. CDR3 DNA: TGCGCCAGCAGCTTGGGTCAGGGGAATAATTCACCCCTCCACTTT.

The chain employs TRBV7-2 and TRBJ2-7, with 9 bases matching TRBD2. Germline trimming cut 3 bases from V and 3 bases from J; bases unmatched to any gene: 6. Germline V CDR1 and CDR2: SGHTA, FQGNSA. The CDR3 is made up of 15 amino acids. The CDR3 bases are TGTGCCAGCAGCTTGGGGAGCGGGGGGATCTACGAGCAGTACGTC. It translates to CASSLGSGGIYEQYV.

The chain links TRBV7-3 to TRBJ1-2; possible D gene TRBD1, 6 bases. In germline, CDR1 is SGHTA, CDR2 FQGTGA. The CDR3 covers 13 residues. Trimming removed 2 bases at V and 8 bases at J, with 12 bases between. The CDR3 DNA reads as TGTGCCAGCAGCTTAGGGGGCTCGACAGGCTACACCTTC. Protein product: CASSLGGSTGYTF.

The chain recombines TRBV7-9 with TRBJ1-6, with 9 bases that match TRBD1. The CDR3 is 15 amino acids. Germline V gene data show CDR1 as SEHNR and CDR2 as FQNEAQ (reference sequence). Unmatched junction bases numbered 6, after V lost 6 bases and J lost 6 bases. In nucleotides, the CDR3 is TGTGCCAGCAGTCCCCCGGGACAGGGTAATTCACCCCTCCACTTT. Protein: CASSPPGQGNSPLHF.

This chain uses TRBV19 with TRBJ2-7; 7 positions match TRBD1. CDR3 length equals 15 residues. Germline-derived CDR1 and CDR2 are LNHDA and SQIVND (reference sequence). V was pared by 3 bases and J by 6 bases, with 11 bases of the junction left unmatched. The CDR3 bases are TGTGCCAGTAGTATGGTGGGCCAGGGACAGCGCGAGCAGTACTTC. Amino acids: CASSMVGQGQREQYF.

The chain carries TRBV12-3 or TRBV12-4 and TRBJ2-3; D uncertain. Trimming cost V 5 bases and J 1 base, with 10 bases left between them. The CDR3 consists of 14 residues. The CDR3 sequence: CASSPGPGTDTQYF. In DNA form, the CDR3 reads TGTGCCAGCAGTCCTGGGCCAGGCACAGATACGCAGTATTTT.

This clonotype occurred once. The V and J genes are TRBV18 and TRBJ2-7; 10 positions agree with TRBD1. The CDR3 is 14 residues long. V was pared by 3 bases and J by 5 bases, with 4 bases of the junction left unmatched. Germline values: CDR1 KGHSH, CDR2 LQKENI. CDR3 amino acids: CASSPTGTGDEQYV. The CDR3 DNA is TGTGCCAGCTCACCTACCGGGACAGGGGACGAGCAGTACGTC.

The rearrangement uses TRBV20-1 and TRBJ1-2; no reliable D call. Trimming pared 5 bases from V and 7 bases from J, leaving 14 bases between. The germline gives CDR1 DFQATT, CDR2 SNEGSKA (reference sequence). This CDR3 has 12 amino acids. The CDR3 sequence: CSAPGSFLGYTF. In DNA form, the CDR3 reads TGCAGTGCTCCCGGTTCTTTCCTTGGCTACACCTTC.

CDR3 coding DNA: TGCAGTGCTAGCGGGGAGAAAGAGACCCAGTACTTC. This sequence encodes CSASGEKETQYF. The rearrangement joins TRBV20-1 to TRBJ2-5; D might be TRBD2 (5 bases). Germline V gene data show CDR1 as DFQATT and CDR2 as SNEGSKA (reference sequence). Trimming shortened V by 3 bases and J by 3 bases, and 8 bases separated the two germline ends. The CDR3 has 12 amino acids.

V gene TRBV2 combines with J gene TRBJ2-4; D is uncertain. V lost 3 bases to trimming and J lost 0 bases, with 18 bases between them. CDR1 and CDR2 from the germline V gene are SNHLY and FYNNEI. The CDR3 is 18 residues long. The CDR3 reads CASSERLSALLAKNIQYF. CDR3 coding DNA: TGTGCCAGCAGTGAGCGGCTGTCAGCGCTCCTAGCCAAAAACATTCAGTACTTC.

The V gene is TRBV28, the J gene TRBJ1-2; perhaps TRBD1 as D (6 bases). Trimming left V 5 bases short and J 8 bases short, with 12 bases between. Germline V gene lookup returns CDR1 MDHEN and CDR2 SYDVKM. The length of the CDR3 is 12 residues. The CDR3 is CASSDPDRGYTF. CDR3 nucleotides: TGTGCCAGCAGTGACCCCGACAGGGGCTACACCTTC.

The chain has TRBV3-1 and TRBJ2-1, with 7 bases identical to TRBD2. This CDR3 spans 15 amino acids. Germline CDR1 LGHDT, CDR2 YNNKEL (reference sequence). V shed 1 base, J shed 4 bases, and the junction held 4 bases outside the gene matches. The CDR3, as DNA: TGTGCCAGCAGCCAAGGGCGCGGGAGATACAATGAGCAGTTCTTC. It translates to CASSQGRGRYNEQFF.

The V and J genes are TRBV7-3 and TRBJ2-3, with D perhaps being TRBD1 or TRBD2 (5 bases each). The CDR3 has 16 residues. V was trimmed by 4 bases and J by 3 bases, leaving 17 bases between them. The germline CDR1 and CDR2 sequences are SGHTA and FQGTGA. CDR3 in amino acids: CASSSGRVTLTDTQYF. CDR3 nucleotides: TGTGCCAGCAGCTCGGGGCGGGTCACATTAACAGATACGCAGTATTTT.

The V gene is TRBV24-1, the J gene TRBJ2-1; 8 nucleotides agree with TRBD1. There are 15 residues in the CDR3. With V trimmed by 4 bases and J by 9 bases, 10 bases remained unmatched. Per germline, CDR1 KGHDR and CDR2 SFDVKD. The CDR3 nucleotides read TGTGCCACCAGTGAAGGGGGCCGGACAGGGACTGAGCAGTTCTTC. Residues: CATSEGGRTGTEQFF.

This sequence joins TRBV14 and TRBJ2-3, with TRBD1 matching over 7 bases. J gave up 1 base and V 8 bases, and 3 bases lay outside the gene matches. Germline V gene data show CDR1 as SGHDN and CDR2 as FVKESK. The CDR3 sequence is 13 residues long. In DNA form, the CDR3 reads TGTGCCAGCCGGACAGGTGGCACAGATACGCAGTATTTT. It yields the protein CASRTGGTDTQYF. Looking up the rest from reference TRBV14 and TRBJ2-3 gives the full variable domain: EAGVTQFPSHSVIEKGQTVTLRCDPISGHDNLYWYRRVMGKEIKFLLHFVKESKQDESGMPNNRFLAERTGGTYSTLKVQPAELEDSGVYFCASRTGGTDTQYFGPGTRLTVL.

This clonotype was detected once. The chain couples TRBV30 to TRBJ2-1, with no clear D. This CDR3 has 12 residues. The germline CDR1 and CDR2 sequences are GTSNPN and SVGIG (reference sequence). Trimming stripped 0 bases from V and 7 bases from J, with 7 bases between. DNA for the CDR3: TGTGCCTGGAGTGTATCTCGAAATGAGCAGTTCTTC. It translates to CAWSVSRNEQFF.

The genes are TRBV28 and TRBJ1-1, with a weak D call TRBD1 (6 bases). The CDR3 runs 15 residues. Germline loops: CDR1 MDHEN, CDR2 SYDVKM. V was pared by 3 bases and J by 7 bases, with 18 bases between. CDR3 in amino acids: CASSFSGAGQFEAFF. The CDR3 coding sequence is TGTGCCAGCAGTTTCTCAGGGGCAGGACAATTTGAAGCTTTCTTT.

This sequence joins TRBV28 and TRBJ1-2; D uncertain. Germline lookup yields CDR1 MDHEN and CDR2 SYDVKM. The CDR3 contains 14 residues. V lost 1 base to trimming and J lost 4 bases, with 10 bases between them. The CDR3 DNA reads as TGTGCCAGCAGTTTATCCTGGAGAGGCTATGGCTACACCTTC. It specifies CASSLSWRGYGYTF.

V is TRBV28 and J is TRBJ1-5; 11 bases agree with TRBD1. The germline gives CDR1 MDHEN, CDR2 SYDVKM. The CDR3 contains 17 residues. Germline trimming cut 2 bases from V and 6 bases from J; bases unmatched to any gene: 9. CDR3 DNA sequence: TGTGCCAGCAGTTTAGTTGGGCCCGGGACAGGGGGTCAGCCCCAGCATTTT. Its protein product is CASSLVGPGTGGQPQHF.

The rearrangement links TRBV5-1 to TRBJ1-4; the D is unclear. The CDR3 has 14 amino acids. The germline gives CDR1 SGHRS, CDR2 YFSETQ. Trimming pared 0 bases from V and 5 bases from J, leaving 8 bases between. The chain's CDR3 is CASSLETPNEKLFF. DNA of the CDR3: TGCGCCAGCAGCTTGGAGACGCCGAATGAAAAACTGTTTTTT.

The genes are TRBV20-1 and TRBJ2-3, with D tentatively TRBD2 (5 bases). The CDR3 is 13 residues long. Per the germline V gene, CDR1 is DFQATT and CDR2 is SNEGSKA (reference sequence). Deletions cut 5 bases from V and 6 bases from J, with 15 bases between. The CDR3 spells CSAGKGPGDTQYF. The DNA of the CDR3 is TGCAGTGCTGGGAAAGGGCCGGGGGATACGCAGTATTTT.

V usage is TRBV29-1 and J usage is TRBJ2-6; the D gene is possibly TRBD2 (7 bases). The CDR3 covers 18 residues. Germline assignment: CDR1 SQVTM and CDR2 ANQGSEA. The V and J ends lost 1 base and 6 bases respectively, with 22 bases between them. The CDR3 is CSVEVATGGLSKANVLTF. The CDR3 coding sequence is TGCAGCGTTGAAGTGGCGACGGGGGGCCTTTCTAAGGCCAACGTCCTGACTTTC. Full variable domain (outside the CDR3, taken from reference TRBV29-1 and TRBJ2-6): SAVISQKPSRDICQRGTSLTIQCQVDSQVTMMFWYRQQPGQSLTLIATANQGSEATYESGFVIDKFPISRPNLTFSTLTVSNMSPEDSSIYLCSVEVATGGLSKANVLTFGAGSRLTVL.

The V and J genes are TRBV29-1 and TRBJ1-2; 7 positions match TRBD1. The CDR3 consists of 13 residues. V lost 2 bases to trimming and J lost 6 bases; unmatched junction nucleotides: 6. The germline V gene encodes CDR1 SQVTM and CDR2 ANQGSEA. In DNA, the CDR3 is TGCAGCGTTGAATCTAGGGGGCTCCATGGCTACACCTTC. Its translation: CSVESRGLHGYTF.

This rearrangement joins TRBV20-1 to TRBJ2-1; 7 bases are shared with TRBD1. CDR1 is DFQATT and CDR2 is SNEGSKA in the germline V gene (reference sequence). Trimming removed 4 bases from V and 4 bases from J; junction bases left unmatched: 4. This CDR3 has 13 amino acids. Here the CDR3 reads CSATRDSYNEQFF. The CDR3 DNA reads as TGCAGTGCTACCCGGGACAGTTACAATGAGCAGTTCTTC.

J is TRBJ2-1 and V is TRBV7-9; D call uncertain. V lost 1 base, J lost 3 bases, and 7 bases lay in between. CDR1 and CDR2 from the germline V gene are SEHNR and FQNEAQ (reference sequence). The CDR3 length is 14 residues. CDR3 DNA: TGTGCCAGCAGCTTAGAAACGGACTACAATGAGCAGTTCTTC. It specifies CASSLETDYNEQFF.

V and J are TRBV6-5 and TRBJ1-6, with TRBD1 matching over 9 bases. Trimming removed 5 bases from V and 9 bases from J; junction bases left unmatched: 8. The germline gives CDR1 MNHEY, CDR2 SVGAGI. The CDR3 extends over 15 amino acids. DNA for the CDR3: TGTGCCAGCAGTCCCTCGGGACAGGGTTTTTCACCCCTCCACTTT. Amino acids: CASSPSGQGFSPLHF.

In this sample, this clonotype turned up a few times. The chain recombines TRBV6-2 or TRBV6-3 with TRBJ2-3, with TRBD1 matching 8 bases. CDR1 is MNHEY, CDR2 SVGEGT, per germline. The CDR3 extends over 14 amino acids. V gave up 4 bases and J gave up 7 bases; unmatched junction bases: 7. CDR3 DNA: TGTGCCAGCAGTTCTGCCAGGGGGCAAAATACGCAGTATTTT. This sequence encodes CASSSARGQNTQYF.

The V gene is TRBV6-2 or TRBV6-3, the J gene TRBJ2-2, with TRBD1 matching 10 bases. Germline CDR1 reads MNHEY; CDR2 reads SVGEGT. This CDR3 is 17 amino acids long. V was clipped by 6 bases and J by 0 bases; unmatched bases: 7. The CDR3 bases are TGTGCCAGCAGCCTCACCGGACAGGGGGCGAACACCGGGGAGCTGTTTTTT. Translated, it gives CASSLTGQGANTGELFF.

CDR3 in amino acids: CIPLGRTQYF. CDR3 sequence (DNA): TGCATTCCCCTGGGGAGGACCCAGTACTTC. The chain combines TRBV29-1 with TRBJ2-5, with D possibly being TRBD2 (5 bases). Germline CDR1 SQVTM, CDR2 ANQGSEA. This CDR3 contains 10 residues.

The count of this clonotype is one. In DNA form, the CDR3 reads TGTGCCAGCAGCGAAAACGGGGCGAGCACAGATACGCAGTATTTT. It encodes CASSENGASTDTQYF. The rearrangement uses TRBV27 and TRBJ2-3; possibly TRBD1 or TRBD2 for D (5 bases each). Per germline, CDR1 MNHEY and CDR2 SMNVEV (reference sequence). Trimming left V 6 bases short and J 0 bases short, with 13 bases between. The CDR3 loop spans 15 amino acids.